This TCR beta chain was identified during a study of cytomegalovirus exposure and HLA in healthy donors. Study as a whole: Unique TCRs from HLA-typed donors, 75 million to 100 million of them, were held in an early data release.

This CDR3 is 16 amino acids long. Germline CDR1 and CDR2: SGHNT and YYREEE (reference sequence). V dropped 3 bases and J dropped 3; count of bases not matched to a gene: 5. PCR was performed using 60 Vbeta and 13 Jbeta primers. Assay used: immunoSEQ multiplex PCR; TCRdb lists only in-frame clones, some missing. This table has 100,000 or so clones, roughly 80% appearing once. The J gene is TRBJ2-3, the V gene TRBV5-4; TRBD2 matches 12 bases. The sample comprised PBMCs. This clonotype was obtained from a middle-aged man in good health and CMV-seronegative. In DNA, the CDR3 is TGTGCCAGCAGCTCCGGGACTAGCGGGTTAACAGATACGCAGTATTTT. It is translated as CASSSGTSGLTDTQYF.